The 30 T cell receptor beta chains listed next were all sequenced from one sample in a study of T cell responses to AZD1222 COVID-19 vaccine. Produced via immunoSEQ multiplex PCR; TCRdb's table is partial and in-frame only. Seen here are around 110,000 clones, 70% to 90% observed once, and the top ten hold roughly 3.9%. The sequenced sample was peripheral blood, obtained on day 0 of MenACWY control vaccination. The receptor source for this set is an adult in good health.

This clone was detected once. The chain uses TRBV19 and TRBJ2-3; 7 bases fit TRBD2. The CDR3 covers 15 residues. The germline V gene encodes CDR1 LNHDA and CDR2 SQIVND (reference sequence). Germline trimming cut 5 bases from V and 0 bases from J; bases unmatched to any gene: 5. The CDR3 bases are TGTGCCAGTAGTCCCCTAGCGGTTAGCACAGATACGCAGTATTTT. Its translation: CASSPLAVSTDTQYF.

The gene calls are TRBV2 and TRBJ1-4; TRBD1 matches 11 bases. Germline CDR1 and CDR2: SNHLY and FYNNEI. The CDR3 runs 19 residues. V trimming: 6 bases; J trimming: 0 bases; junction bases outside the gene matches: 12. CDR3 residues: CASRAPGQGDRATNEKLFF. The CDR3 nucleotides are TGTGCCAGCAGGGCACCGGGACAGGGGGATAGGGCAACTAATGAAAAACTGTTTTTT.

This rearrangement joins TRBV7-9 to TRBJ1-4; 7 bases are a match to TRBD1. The CDR3 has 15 residues. CDR1 and CDR2 from the germline V gene are SEHNR and FQNEAQ (reference sequence). V was clipped by 3 bases and J by 8 bases; unmatched bases: 9. The CDR3 DNA reads TGTGCCAGCAGCTTCACCAGGGGGGATAGCGAAAAACTGTTTTTT. Its protein product is CASSFTRGDSEKLFF.

V and J are TRBV25-1 and TRBJ1-2; D is perhaps TRBD1 (5 bases). This CDR3 spans 16 amino acids. CDR1 and CDR2 from the germline V gene are MGHDK and SYGVNS. V lost 1 base and J lost 7, with 19 bases in between. As DNA, the CDR3 is TGTGCCAGCAGTGAATCTGAAGGGGTGGGGCCACTTGGCTACACCTTC. It yields the protein CASSESEGVGPLGYTF.

The chain uses TRBV24-1 and TRBJ2-1; D remains unclear. This CDR3 is built from 13 residues. Trimming pared 1 base from V and 2 bases from J, leaving 2 bases between. Per germline, CDR1 KGHDR and CDR2 SFDVKD. The CDR3 DNA follows: TGTGCCACCAGTGATTTTGCCTACAATGAGCAGTTCTTC. Translation: CATSDFAYNEQFF.

The chain has TRBV24-1 and TRBJ1-2; possible D gene TRBD1, 5 bases. The germline gives CDR1 KGHDR, CDR2 SFDVKD. V lost 4 bases, J lost 5 bases, and 13 bases lay in between. This CDR3 contains 14 residues. CDR3 nucleotide sequence: TGTGCCACCAGTGAGAGAGGGACGGATTATGGCTACACCTTC. Translation gives CATSERGTDYGYTF.

The V call is TRBV25-1, the J call TRBJ1-2; TRBD1 might be the D (6 bases). The V end lost 1 base, the J end lost 7 bases, and 16 bases lay between the germline ends. The length of the CDR3 is 15 residues. Germline V CDR1 and CDR2: MGHDK, SYGVNS. Written as DNA, the CDR3 is TGTGCCAGCAGTGAATTAGGTCAGACAGGACCTGGCTACACCTTC. Protein sequence: CASSELGQTGPGYTF.

The chain combines TRBV7-6 with TRBJ1-1, with TRBD1 identical over 7 bases. In germline, CDR1 is SGHVS, CDR2 FNYEAQ. After removal of 5 bases from V and 5 bases from J, the junction contained 11 bases not matched to a gene. The CDR3 loop spans 15 amino acids. CDR3: CASSPSEGAETEAFF. CDR3 sequence (DNA): TGTGCCAGCAGCCCCAGTGAGGGGGCGGAGACTGAAGCTTTCTTT.

The chain recombines TRBV5-4 with TRBJ1-2; D remains unclear. This CDR3 is built from 13 residues. With 0 bases removed from V and 8 bases from J, the gap between germline ends came to 11 bases. The germline V gene has CDR1 SGHNT and CDR2 YYREEE (reference sequence). CDR3 sequence (DNA): TGTGCCAGCAGCTTGGGGATGGACCCGGGCTACACCTTC. Residues: CASSLGMDPGYTF.

The rearrangement joins TRBV19 to TRBJ2-1; possibly TRBD2 for D (6 bases). The germline V gene has CDR1 LNHDA and CDR2 SQIVND (reference sequence). V was shortened by 6 bases and J by 5 bases, with 20 bases between the two germline ends. CDR3 length: 16 amino acids. The CDR3 DNA reads as TGTGCCAGTAGCGGCAACATTTGGGGGGTTAACAATGAGCAGTTCTTC. Protein product: CASSGNIWGVNNEQFF.

The chain links TRBV9 to TRBJ2-3; D not resolved. Germline V gives CDR1 SGDLS, CDR2 YYNGEE. Deletions cut 4 bases from V and 2 bases from J, with 14 bases between. There are 15 residues in the CDR3. The CDR3 region is CASSFTGDTTDTQYF. CDR3 sequence (DNA): TGTGCCAGCAGCTTTACCGGAGACACCACAGATACGCAGTATTTT.

The chain combines TRBV5-1 with TRBJ2-7; 12 bases are a match to TRBD2. This CDR3 comprises 16 residues. V lost 3 bases, J lost 3 bases, and 7 bases stayed unmatched. Germline CDR1 and CDR2: SGHRS and YFSETQ. The CDR3 spells CASSSGTSGYLYEQYF. The CDR3 coding sequence is TGCGCCAGCAGCTCCGGGACTAGCGGGTATCTCTACGAGCAGTACTTC. The entire variable domain, with the rest obtained from reference TRBV5-1 and TRBJ2-7, is as follows: KAGVTQTPRYLIKTRGQQVTLSCSPISGHRSVSWYQQTPGQGLQFLFEYFSETQRNKGNFPGRFSGRQFSNSRSEMNVSTLELGDSALYLCASSSGTSGYLYEQYFGPGTRLTVT.

The genes are TRBV11-2 and TRBJ1-2, with D possibly TRBD1 on 5 matching bases. The V end was cut by 5 bases, the J end by 1 base, with 11 bases between. Germline CDR1 and CDR2: SGHAT and FQNNGV. The CDR3 extends over 14 amino acids. The CDR3 bases are TGTGCCAGCAGCCTAGCAGGGAGTAACTATGGCTACACCTTC. Its translation is CASSLAGSNYGYTF.

The chain joins TRBV18 to TRBJ1-1; 7 bases align to TRBD1. CDR3 length: 14 residues. The germline CDR1 and CDR2 sequences are KGHSH and LQKENI. Germline trimming cut 2 bases from V and 3 bases from J; bases unmatched to any gene: 3. In DNA form, the CDR3 reads TGTGCCAGCTCACCAATGCAGGGGGACACTGAAGCTTTCTTT. This translates into CASSPMQGDTEAFF.

This chain joins TRBV7-8 and TRBJ1-5; 8 bases are a match to TRBD1. The CDR3 is made up of 15 amino acids. Germline V gene data show CDR1 as SGHVS and CDR2 as FQNEAQ. Trimming at V came to 6 bases and at J to 0 bases, leaving 4 bases not matched to a gene. The CDR3 coding sequence is TGTGCCAGCAGAGCAGACAGGGGTAGCAATCAGCCCCAGCATTTT. This sequence encodes CASRADRGSNQPQHF.

This clone came up many times. The CDR3 protein is CASSTGWGETQYF. In DNA, the CDR3 is TGTGCCAGTAGTACAGGGTGGGGAGAGACCCAGTACTTC. V and J are TRBV19 and TRBJ2-5; possible D gene TRBD1, 5 bases. CDR1 LNHDA and CDR2 SQIVND come from the germline V gene (reference sequence). Trimming shortened V by 4 bases and J by 4 bases, and 10 bases separated the two germline ends. The CDR3 extends over 13 amino acids.

The chain combines TRBV6-5 with TRBJ1-5; 7 positions agree with TRBD1. In germline, CDR1 is MNHEY, CDR2 SVGAGI. This CDR3 comprises 15 residues. Trimming removed 6 bases from V and 6 bases from J; junction bases left unmatched: 11. CDR3 sequence reads: CASRSSYRGAQPQHF. DNA of the CDR3: TGTGCCAGCAGATCCTCGTACAGGGGAGCTCAGCCCCAGCATTTT.

The gene calls are TRBV6-5 and TRBJ1-6; 7 bases fit TRBD1. The germline CDR1 and CDR2 sequences are MNHEY and SVGAGI. CDR3 size: 14 residues. J lost 6 bases, V lost 5 bases, and 4 bases had no gene match. CDR3 in amino acids: CASSRQGINSPLHF. CDR3 nucleotide sequence: TGTGCCAGCAGTCGACAGGGTATTAATTCACCCCTCCACTTT.

The chain couples TRBV11-3 to TRBJ2-2; D gene uncertain. The germline CDR1 and CDR2 sequences are SGHNT and YENEEA. Trimming pared 2 bases from V and 0 bases from J, leaving 7 bases between. This CDR3 spans 15 amino acids. The CDR3 coding sequence is TGTGCCAGCAGCTTAACGGACGCGAACACCGGGGAGCTGTTTTTT. It specifies CASSLTDANTGELFF.

The V gene is TRBV6-5, the J gene TRBJ2-1, with D possibly matching TRBD1 (5 bases). Looked up from germline, CDR1 is MNHEY and CDR2 is SVGAGI. The CDR3 loop spans 14 amino acids. Trimming took off 8 bases at V and 4 bases at J, with 15 bases between the two ends. CDR3 nucleotide sequence: TGTGCCAGCGAGTTAGGGGCATGGTACAATGAGCAGTTCTTC. The encoded protein is CASELGAWYNEQFF.

V and J are TRBV7-3 and TRBJ2-3; 8 bases line up with TRBD2. There are 17 residues in the CDR3. V shed 1 base, J shed 2 bases, and the junction held 8 bases outside the gene matches. CDR1 is SGHTA and CDR2 is FQGTGA in the germline V gene. This CDR3 reads CASSLMPSGGITDTQYF. DNA of the CDR3: TGTGCCAGCAGCTTAATGCCCAGCGGGGGAATCACAGATACGCAGTATTTT.

The chain recombines TRBV24-1 with TRBJ1-4; D ambiguous. CDR1 and CDR2 from the germline V gene are KGHDR and SFDVKD. The germline V and J ends were trimmed by 7 bases and 4 bases, with 9 bases remaining between them. CDR3 length: 13 residues. The CDR3 DNA reads TGTGCCACCAGGGGCCAGGATAATGAAAAACTGTTTTTT. Protein: CATRGQDNEKLFF.

This chain connects TRBV6-2 or TRBV6-3 to TRBJ2-3; no clear D. The CDR3 consists of 14 residues. CDR1 and CDR2 from the germline V gene are MNHEY and SVGEGT. V was clipped by 2 bases and J by 2 bases, with 8 bases between them. The CDR3 nucleotides read TGTGCCAGCAGTTACGGGGTGAACACAGATACGCAGTATTTT. Residues: CASSYGVNTDTQYF.

The chain carries TRBV28 and TRBJ1-6, with D maybe TRBD1 (5 bases). Trimming shortened V by 8 bases and J by 13 bases, and 21 bases separated the two germline ends. The CDR3 sequence is 14 residues long. CDR1 is MDHEN and CDR2 is SYDVKM in the germline V gene. CDR3: CASQPPRGWLPLHF. CDR3 nucleotide sequence: TGTGCCAGCCAGCCCCCCCGGGGGTGGCTCCCCCTCCACTTT.

The rearrangement uses TRBV25-1 and TRBJ2-7; D uncertain. The CDR3 has 13 residues. CDR1 MGHDK and CDR2 SYGVNS come from the germline V gene. Trimming cost V 4 bases and J 3 bases, with 10 bases left between them. This CDR3 reads CASSAAGRYEQYF. The CDR3 DNA is TGTGCCAGCAGTGCGGCCGGGCGCTACGAGCAGTACTTC.

V gene TRBV7-2 combines with J gene TRBJ1-1; D remains ambiguous. Per germline, CDR1 SGHTA and CDR2 FQGNSA. Trimming shortened V by 7 bases and J by 2 bases, and 17 bases separated the two germline ends. The CDR3 contains 15 residues. CDR3 in amino acids: CASTRNPTPNTEAFF. DNA for the CDR3: TGTGCCAGCACCCGAAACCCAACACCTAACACTGAAGCTTTCTTT. Based on the CDR3 plus reference TRBV7-2 and TRBJ1-1, the full variable domain is GAGVSQSPSNKVTEKGKDVELRCDPISGHTALYWYRQSLGQGLEFLIYFQGNSAPDKSGLPSDRFSAERTGGSVSTLTIQRTQQEDSAVYLCASTRNPTPNTEAFFGQGTRLTVV.

This clone was seen once. The chain combines TRBV6-1 with TRBJ2-2; a weak D match, TRBD2 (7 bases). There are 18 residues in the CDR3. The V end was cut by 0 bases, the J end by 5 bases, with 19 bases between. The germline CDR1 and CDR2 sequences are MNHNS and SASEGT. CDR3: CASSEADGGGVPTGELFF. As DNA, the CDR3 is TGTGCCAGCAGTGAAGCGGATGGGGGGGGCGTACCTACCGGGGAGCTGTTTTTT.

The rearrangement uses TRBV11-2 and TRBJ2-2; perhaps TRBD1 as D (6 bases). From germline, CDR1 is SGHAT and CDR2 FQNNGV. The CDR3 spans 15 residues. V lost 8 bases to trimming and J lost 3 bases, with 16 bases between them. DNA for the CDR3: TGTGCCAGCCCCCGACAGGATATAGACACCGGGGAGCTGTTTTTT. It translates to CASPRQDIDTGELFF.

The chain carries TRBV5-1 and TRBJ1-1, with D tentatively TRBD1 (5 bases). This CDR3 has 13 residues. Germline V CDR1 and CDR2: SGHRS, YFSETQ. V lost 1 base and J lost 3, with 7 bases in between. CDR3 sequence reads: CASSLRGDTEAFF. The CDR3 nucleotides are TGCGCCAGCAGCTTGCGGGGGGACACTGAAGCTTTCTTT.

J is TRBJ2-7 and V is TRBV5-6; D is possibly TRBD1 (5 bases). The CDR3 is made up of 14 amino acids. V was clipped by 1 base and J by 5 bases, with 13 bases between them. The germline V gene has CDR1 SGHDT and CDR2 YYEEEE. CDR3 sequence (DNA): TGTGCCAGCAGCTTGACCCCCATGACAGACGAGCAGTACTTC. The encoded protein is CASSLTPMTDEQYF.